This T cell receptor (beta chain) was obtained from a study of blood T cell repertoires in COVID-19. The V segment lost 9 bases and the J segment 5 bases; nucleotides outside the gene matches: 15. The CDR3 runs 15 residues. TCRdb's table, derived via immunoSEQ multiplex PCR, lists solely in-frame clones and lacks some. The table lists fewer than 350,000 clones, more than 85% of them singletons. The chain links TRBV5-3 to TRBJ2-5; 8 nucleotides align to TRBD2. TRBV5-3 is an ORF; its function is uncertain. The clonotype was recovered from a man in his forties or fifties who had been exposed to COVID-19. Sequences were obtained from PBMCs or T cells enriched from blood (not recorded which). CDR3 DNA: TGTGCCACTCTAGTACTAGCGGAGGGCCCGGAGACCCAGTACTTC. Translation gives CATLVLAEGPETQYF.